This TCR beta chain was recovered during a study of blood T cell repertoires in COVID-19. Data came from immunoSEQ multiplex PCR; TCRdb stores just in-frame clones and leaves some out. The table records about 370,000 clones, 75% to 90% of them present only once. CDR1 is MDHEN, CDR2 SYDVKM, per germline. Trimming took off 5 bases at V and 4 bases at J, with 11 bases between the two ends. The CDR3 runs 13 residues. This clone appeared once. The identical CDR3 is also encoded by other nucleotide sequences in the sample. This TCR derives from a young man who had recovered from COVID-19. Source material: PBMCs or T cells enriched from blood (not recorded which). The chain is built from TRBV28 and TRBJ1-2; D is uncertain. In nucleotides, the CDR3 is TGTGCCAGCAGTCCAAGAGGACTCTATGGCTACACCTTC. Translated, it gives CASSPRGLYGYTF.